This record concerns one TCR beta chain sequence. The target antigen is unknown. The table came from immunoSEQ multiplex PCR; TCRdb's copy has only in-frame clones and leaves some out. Of 52,000 or so clones listed, more than 70% are singletons. This record comes from a study of T cell responses to AZD1222 COVID-19 vaccine. Germline values: CDR1 SGHNT, CDR2 YYREEE (reference sequence). V was clipped by 1 base and J by 7 bases, with 11 bases between them. The CDR3 is made up of 14 amino acids. Findings and limits, study-wide: With two AZD1222 doses given, Spike-specific TCR breadth and depth both rose. Donors were mostly white British, more females; clonal diversity possibly underestimated. At baseline, seropositivity was found in only six AZD1222 recipients.

The chain uses TRBV5-4 and TRBJ2-2, with D perhaps TRBD1 (6 bases). The sequence derives from an adult in good health. The sample consisted of peripheral blood, taken on day 0 of MenACWY control vaccination. The DNA of the CDR3 is TGTGCCAGCAGCTTGACAGGGTGGAACGGGGAGCTGTTTTTT. Its translation is CASSLTGWNGELFF.